The clone carrying this TCR beta chain occurred a few times. Its antigen is not identified. 60 Vbeta and 13 Jbeta primers were used in PCR. Profiled with immunoSEQ multiplex PCR; TCRdb holds only in-frame clones, not every one. In the table there are some 150,000 clones, 80% of which are singletons. The sample belongs to a study of cytomegalovirus exposure and HLA in healthy donors. Study-wide results and limits: Productive rates of about 87% or about 30% were seen for most TCR beta V segments in an earlier analysis. Equally common other TCR beta chains were less clonally expanded than HLA-associated ones, a later analysis found. Rare TCR sequences dominated, though some public TCRs recurred in many donors.

V was pared by 7 bases and J by 8 bases, with 12 bases between. CDR1 and CDR2 (germline): LNHDA, SQIVND (reference sequence). The CDR3 loop spans 13 amino acids. This receptor was taken from a man younger than 30 in good health and CMV-seropositive. The sequenced material came from PBMCs. The chain couples TRBV19 to TRBJ1-6; no reliable D call. The DNA of the CDR3 is TGTGCCAGTAACGAGGGTGGCGATTCACCCCTCCACTTT. It specifies CASNEGGDSPLHF.